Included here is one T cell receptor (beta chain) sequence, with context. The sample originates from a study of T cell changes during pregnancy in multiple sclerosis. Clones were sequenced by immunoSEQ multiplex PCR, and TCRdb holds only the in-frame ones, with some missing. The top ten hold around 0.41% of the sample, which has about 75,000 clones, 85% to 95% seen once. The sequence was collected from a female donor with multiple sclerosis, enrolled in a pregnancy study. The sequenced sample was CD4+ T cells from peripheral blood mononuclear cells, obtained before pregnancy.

The CDR3 loop reads CASSSHTGSGSPLHF. CDR3 bases: TGTGCCAGCAGCTCGCACACAGGGAGCGGTTCACCCCTCCACTTT. The V gene is TRBV5-5, the J gene TRBJ1-6; TRBD1 is a possible D gene (6 bases). CDR3 size: 15 residues. The V gene's germline CDR1 is SGHKS and CDR2 YYEKEE (reference sequence). Trimming stripped 3 bases from V and 9 bases from J, with 16 bases between.